There are many counts of the clone carrying this T cell receptor beta chain. Unique molecular identifiers featured in how the TCRbeta library was prepared. TCRdb re-called the PCR reads with MiXCR, one entry per CDR3 protein. The sample lists about 91,000 distinct CDR3 sequences, roughly 8.4% occurring once. This entry belongs to a study of T-cell reconstitution after alpha-beta-depleted transplantation in children. The TCR sequence derives from a human donor who donated a stem cell graft to a child with congenital amegakaryocytic thrombocytopenia. Sample: PBMCs from the stem cell graft donor, taken from the stem cell graft.

The CDR3 DNA follows: TGCAGTGCTAGAGACCGCCAGGCCGGTGGTGCTGAAGCTTTCTTT. Its translation is CSARDRQAGGAEAFF. The chain links TRBV20-1 to TRBJ1-1; no definite D call. The germline V and J ends were trimmed by 0 bases and 6 bases, with 17 bases remaining between them. Germline V gives CDR1 DFQATT, CDR2 SNEGSKA (reference sequence). CDR3 length: 15 residues.